This is a list of T cell receptor beta chains from one sample in a study of blood T cell repertoires in COVID-19. Libraries were prepared by immunoSEQ multiplex PCR; TCRdb keeps only in-frame clonotypes and omits some of them. The sample consists of 200,000 or so clones, about 85% of them appearing once. Sequenced sample: peripheral blood. Every receptor here comes from a woman in her sixties or seventies who had recovered from COVID-19. Both conserved end residues are part of each CDR3. The D gene is left open where the match is weak. A clone size is listed for some rows: how often the clone was seen (once, few, many), or a class if it is expanded.

d_gene	len	v_gene	abundance	j_gene	CDR3nt	CDR3aa
NA	15	TRBV9	NA	TRBJ1-2	TGTGCCAGCAGCGGCCGGACATACCTGGATCTCGGCTACACCTTC	CASSGRTYLDLGYTF
NA	13	TRBV7-2	NA	TRBJ2-3	TGTGCCAGCAGTCGTCCTAGCACAGATACGCAGTATTTT	CASSRPSTDTQYF
NA	15	TRBV7-6	few	TRBJ1-5	TGTGCCAGCAGCTTAGGGCAGGGGACGGGTCAGCCCCAGCATTTT	CASSLGQGTGQPQHF
NA	14	TRBV6-6	NA	TRBJ1-5	TGTGCCACCCTAGGGGGAAATAGCAATCAGCCCCAGCATTTT	CATLGGNSNQPQHF
NA	13	TRBV20-1	NA	TRBJ2-7	TGCAGTGCTAGTTCACTGAACTCCTACGAGCAGTACTTC	CSASSLNSYEQYF
NA	13	TRBV13	NA	TRBJ2-3	TGTGCCAGCAGCTTATCCAGGGCAGATACGCAGTATTTT	CASSLSRADTQYF
TRBD1	15	TRBV10-3	NA	TRBJ2-5	TGTGCCATCAGTGGGGACAGGGGGCTTTCAGAGACCCAGTACTTC	CAISGDRGLSETQYF
TRBD1	16	TRBV5-1	NA	TRBJ2-2	TGCGCCAGCAGCTCGACAGGGGGCTATAGAACCGGGGAGCTGTTTTTT	CASSSTGGYRTGELFF
TRBD1	14	TRBV5-1	few	TRBJ1-4	TGCGCCAGCAGCTTGGGGCAGGGGGTGGCAAAACTGTTTTTT	CASSLGQGVAKLFF
TRBD1	16	TRBV3-1/TRBV3-2	NA	TRBJ2-7	TGTGCCAGCAGCCAAGATCGAGGACAGGGGGCCACCGAGCAGTACTTC	CASSQDRGQGATEQYF
TRBD1	16	TRBV13	once	TRBJ2-3	TGTGCCAGCAGCTTATCTAACAGGGGATCGGTAGATACGCAGTATTTT	CASSLSNRGSVDTQYF
NA	13	TRBV30	NA	TRBJ1-1	TGTGCCTGGAGTACGACACTGAACACTGAAGCTTTCTTT	CAWSTTLNTEAFF
NA	14	TRBV10-1	once	TRBJ2-3	TGCGCCAGCAGCGTTAATACAGTTGAAGATACGCAGTATTTT	CASSVNTVEDTQYF
TRBD2	21	TRBV27	NA	TRBJ2-3	TGTGCCAGCAGTTTATCGATCGGTGTGCTAGCGGGGGCCCTTAGCACAGATACGCAGTATTTT	CASSLSIGVLAGALSTDTQYF
NA	12	TRBV19	NA	TRBJ2-7	TGTGCCAGTAGTACTAGTTCCTACGAGCAGTACTTC	CASSTSSYEQYF
NA	19	TRBV21-1	NA	TRBJ2-5	TGTGCCAGCAGCAAATTTCGTACCTACCTCGGGGGGCCGAAGGAGACCCAGTACTTC	CASSKFRTYLGGPKETQYF
NA	13	TRBV12-3/TRBV12-4	NA	TRBJ1-2	TGTGCCAGCAGTGGCCCAAATTTCTATGGCTACACCTTC	CASSGPNFYGYTF
NA	14	TRBV7-2	NA	TRBJ2-5	TGTGCCAGCAGCTTAGGTCCGGGACTAGAGACCCAGTACTTC	CASSLGPGLETQYF
TRBD1	15	TRBV7-3	NA	TRBJ1-2	TGTGCCAGCAGCAAAGATCCGGGACAGGGTTTTGGCTACACCTTC	CASSKDPGQGFGYTF
NA	13	TRBV7-8	NA	TRBJ1-1	TGTGCCAGCATCCCCAGGTGGTCTGTTGAAGCTTTCTTT	CASIPRWSVEAFF
TRBD2	15	TRBV15	NA	TRBJ2-1	TGTGCCACCAGCAGAGTCGCGGGGGGTCACAATGAGCAGTTCTTC	CATSRVAGGHNEQFF
TRBD1	17	TRBV5-1	once	TRBJ2-3	TGCGCCAGCAGCTTGGAAGGATCGGGACAGGGAGCAGATACGCAGTATTTT	CASSLEGSGQGADTQYF
NA	14	TRBV7-9	NA	TRBJ1-3	TGTGCCAGCAGACCAATCAGCTCTGGAAACACCATATATTTT	CASRPISSGNTIYF
NA	14	TRBV10-3	NA	TRBJ1-4	TGTGCCATCAGTGATGGGACATCTTCCGAAAAACTGTTTTTT	CAISDGTSSEKLFF
NA	14	TRBV29-1	NA	TRBJ1-1	TGCAGCGTCACCACGGGGGGCGCGGGGACTGAAGCTTTCTTT	CSVTTGGAGTEAFF
NA	13	TRBV7-3	NA	TRBJ1-1	TGTGCCAGCAGCTTTCAAATGAACACTGAAGCTTTCTTT	CASSFQMNTEAFF
TRBD1	15	TRBV9	NA	TRBJ2-5	TGTGCCAGCAGCGTCGGGACAGGGGGCCTGGAGACCCAGTACTTC	CASSVGTGGLETQYF
NA	15	TRBV9	NA	TRBJ1-1	TGTGCCAGCAGCGTGGGGGGATACCCGAACACTGAAGCTTTCTTT	CASSVGGYPNTEAFF
NA	14	TRBV7-3	few	TRBJ2-2	TGTGCCAGCAAAAAAGGGGCCGTCACCGGGGAGCTGTTTTTT	CASKKGAVTGELFF
TRBD2	14	TRBV30	once	TRBJ2-7	TGTGCCTGGAGCGCGGGACTATCCTCCTACGAGCAGTACTTC	CAWSAGLSSYEQYF
NA	14	TRBV6-6	NA	TRBJ2-2	TGTGCCAGCAGTTACGCAGGGTACACCGGGGAGCTGTTTTTT	CASSYAGYTGELFF
NA	14	TRBV5-6	NA	TRBJ1-4	TGTGCCAGCAGCTACAGGGCCACAGGGGAAAAACTGTTTTTT	CASSYRATGEKLFF
TRBD1	15	TRBV9	NA	TRBJ2-7	TGTGCCAGCAGCGTTAGCGGGACAGGGGACTACGAGCAGTACTTC	CASSVSGTGDYEQYF
NA	15	TRBV5-1	NA	TRBJ2-5	TGCGCCAGCAGCTTGTTTGGGCCCCTCCAAGAGACCCAGTACTTC	CASSLFGPLQETQYF
NA	15	TRBV10-2	NA	TRBJ2-1	TGCGCCAGCAGTGTAGGAGGGGCCGCCTACAATGAGCAGTTCTTC	CASSVGGAAYNEQFF
TRBD2	16	TRBV25-1	once	TRBJ2-1	TGTGCCAGCAGTGAACCCCTAGCGGGGGGGCTTGGTGAGCAGTTCTTC	CASSEPLAGGLGEQFF
NA	15	TRBV9	NA	TRBJ1-2	TGTGCCAGCAGCCTTATACCAGGGGTTTTGGGTGGCTACACCTTC	CASSLIPGVLGGYTF
NA	14	TRBV18	NA	TRBJ2-3	TGTGCCAGCTCACCGGGGGCTCGCCCAGATACGCAGTATTTT	CASSPGARPDTQYF
TRBD2	17	TRBV5-3	NA	TRBJ2-7	TGTGCCAGAAGCCCCGCCAACTGGCGGGGGTCAAACTACGAGCAGTACTTC	CARSPANWRGSNYEQYF
NA	17	TRBV3-1/TRBV3-2	NA	TRBJ1-6	TGTGCCAGCAGCCCCGGTTGTGGAGTTAGGCGTAATTCACCCCTCCACTTT	CASSPGCGVRRNSPLHF
NA	16	TRBV6-1	NA	TRBJ2-6	TGTGCCAGCAGTGAGCTGACGGGATCCGGGGCCAACGTCCTGACTTTC	CASSELTGSGANVLTF
TRBD2	13	TRBV30	few	TRBJ2-7	TGTGCCTGGAAAGCGGGGGGGCCCTACGAGCAGTACTTC	CAWKAGGPYEQYF
NA	14	TRBV19	NA	TRBJ1-1	TGTGCCAGTATACAGGGTGCAGATTACACTGAAGCTTTCTTT	CASIQGADYTEAFF
TRBD2	14	TRBV29-1	NA	TRBJ2-5	TGCAGCGTTCTTCTCGGGAGGGGTCAAGAGACCCAGTACTTC	CSVLLGRGQETQYF
TRBD1	15	TRBV11-2	NA	TRBJ2-7	TGTGCCAGCAGCCCCTTTGGGACAGGGAGACACGAGCAGTACTTC	CASSPFGTGRHEQYF